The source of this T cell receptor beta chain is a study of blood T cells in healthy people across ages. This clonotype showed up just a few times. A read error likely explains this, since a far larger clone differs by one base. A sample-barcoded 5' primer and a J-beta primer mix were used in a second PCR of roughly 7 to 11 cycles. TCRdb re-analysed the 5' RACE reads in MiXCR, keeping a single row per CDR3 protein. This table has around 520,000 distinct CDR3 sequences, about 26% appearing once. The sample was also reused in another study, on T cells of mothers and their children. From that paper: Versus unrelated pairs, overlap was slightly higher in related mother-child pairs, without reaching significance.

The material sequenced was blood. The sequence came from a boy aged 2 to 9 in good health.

CDR3 nucleotide sequence: TGTGCCAGCAGCGTAGAAGAGACCCAGTACTTC. As protein: CASSVEETQYF. V usage is TRBV9 and J usage is TRBJ2-5; unclear D gene. The germline V gene has CDR1 SGDLS and CDR2 YYNGEE. Deletions cut 0 bases from V and 3 bases from J, with 0 bases between. This CDR3 has 11 residues.